These 2 T cell receptor beta chains were sequenced from one sample in a study of T cells in localized non-small cell lung cancer. TCRdb's table, derived via immunoSEQ multiplex PCR, lists solely in-frame clones and lacks some. The table lists some 85,000 clones, roughly 80% of them singletons. The material sequenced was PBMCs, taken before any cancer treatment. These receptors came from a man between 35 and 75 years old with stage II squamous cell lung carcinoma.

A single count supports this clone. The CDR3 DNA follows: TGTGCCTGGAGTGACAACAGTCGTCTCTCCTACGAGCAGTACTTC. Protein sequence: CAWSDNSRLSYEQYF. The rearrangement joins TRBV30 to TRBJ2-7; no clear D gene. Germline V gene sequence: CDR1 GTSNPN, CDR2 SVGIG (reference sequence). The CDR3 is made up of 15 amino acids. Trimming removed 1 base from V and 0 bases from J, with 13 bases in between.

The chain is built from TRBV5-4 and TRBJ2-3; either TRBD1 or TRBD2 may fit D (6 bases each). The CDR3 is 16 amino acids. The germline gives CDR1 SGHNT, CDR2 YYREEE (reference sequence). The ends were cut back, 0 bases at V and 4 bases at J, with 15 bases in the middle. CDR3 sequence reads: CASSLAGGGLADTQYF. CDR3 sequence (DNA): TGTGCCAGCAGCTTGGCCGGAGGGGGGTTGGCAGATACGCAGTATTTT.